The rows below give T cell receptor beta chains drawn from one sample of a study of CD8 T cells in Susac syndrome. TCRdb used MiXCR to reprocess the immunoSEQ multiplex PCR reads, holding one entry per CDR3 protein. The sample comprises 150,000 to 200,000 distinct CDR3 sequences, 90% to 95% of which are singletons, and around 0.14% rests with the top ten. The sample taken for sequencing was CD4+ T cells from PBMCs. These receptors all come from a human donor in good health. Each CDR3 is given with its conserved first and last residue. Fields, in order: CDR3 length, J gene, clone size, D gene, V gene, CDR3 DNA, CDR3 protein. A D gene is named only where the DNA matches it firmly. The size field is filled for only some rows; it gives once, few, many or a size class.

cdr3_length: 12
j_call: TRBJ1-2
clone_size: .
d_call: TRBD1
v_call: TRBV2
cdr3_nt: TGTGCCAGCAGTGAAGCGGGACAGGGCCTCACCTTC
cdr3_aa: CASSEAGQGLTF

cdr3_length: 14
j_call: TRBJ1-6
clone_size: once
d_call: .
v_call: TRBV7-9
cdr3_nt: TGTGCCAGCAGCTTTCTACAGGAGAATTCACCCCTCCACTTT
cdr3_aa: CASSFLQENSPLHF

cdr3_length: 13
j_call: TRBJ1-2
clone_size: .
d_call: .
v_call: TRBV29-1
cdr3_nt: TGCAGCGTTGCGGACCTAGCTAGCTATGGCTACACCTTC
cdr3_aa: CSVADLASYGYTF

cdr3_length: 13
j_call: TRBJ2-1
clone_size: .
d_call: .
v_call: TRBV5-1
cdr3_nt: TGCGCCAGCTATGACCAGCATGCGGGTGAGCAGTTCTTC
cdr3_aa: CASYDQHAGEQFF

cdr3_length: 17
j_call: TRBJ2-2
clone_size: .
d_call: TRBD2
v_call: TRBV4-2
cdr3_nt: TGTGCCAGCAGCCAGGGGGGACTAGCGCCGAACACCGGGGAGCTGTTTTTT
cdr3_aa: CASSQGGLAPNTGELFF

cdr3_length: 11
j_call: TRBJ1-5
clone_size: .
d_call: .
v_call: TRBV21-1
cdr3_nt: TGTGCCAGCAGCAAGGTCCAGCCCCAGCATTTT
cdr3_aa: CASSKVQPQHF

cdr3_length: 13
j_call: TRBJ2-7
clone_size: once
d_call: .
v_call: TRBV11-2
cdr3_nt: TGTGCCAGCAGCTTATTGGTTCTCTACGAGCAGTACTTC
cdr3_aa: CASSLLVLYEQYF

cdr3_length: 13
j_call: TRBJ1-6
clone_size: .
d_call: .
v_call: TRBV12-3/TRBV12-4
cdr3_nt: TGTGCCAGCAGTATCAACAGTAATTCACCCCTCCACTTT
cdr3_aa: CASSINSNSPLHF

cdr3_length: 15
j_call: TRBJ1-6
clone_size: .
d_call: TRBD1
v_call: TRBV9
cdr3_nt: TGTGCCAGCAGCAGGGACAGTGGGATGAATTCACCCCTCCACTTT
cdr3_aa: CASSRDSGMNSPLHF

cdr3_length: 14
j_call: TRBJ2-7
clone_size: .
d_call: .
v_call: TRBV15
cdr3_nt: TGTGCCACCAGCAGAACTACAGGGATCTACGAGCAGTACTTC
cdr3_aa: CATSRTTGIYEQYF

cdr3_length: 15
j_call: TRBJ1-2
clone_size: .
d_call: .
v_call: TRBV9
cdr3_nt: TGTGCCAGCAGCGTAGATGGGGGGCGCGACTATGGCTACACCTTC
cdr3_aa: CASSVDGGRDYGYTF

cdr3_length: 15
j_call: TRBJ2-7
clone_size: few
d_call: .
v_call: TRBV2
cdr3_nt: TGTGCCAGCAGCTCCATGGGGGTGAGCTCCTACGAGCAGTACTTC
cdr3_aa: CASSSMGVSSYEQYF

cdr3_length: 14
j_call: TRBJ1-2
clone_size: .
d_call: TRBD1
v_call: TRBV10-3
cdr3_nt: TGTGCCATCACCTCGGACAGGGTTGGCTATGGCTACACCTTC
cdr3_aa: CAITSDRVGYGYTF

cdr3_length: 12
j_call: TRBJ2-7
clone_size: few
d_call: TRBD2
v_call: TRBV20-1
cdr3_nt: TGCAGTGCTAGCGGGGGGGCTTACGAGCAGTACTTC
cdr3_aa: CSASGGAYEQYF

cdr3_length: 15
j_call: TRBJ1-1
clone_size: .
d_call: TRBD1
v_call: TRBV5-4
cdr3_nt: TGTGCCAGCAGCTTCGACAGGGAGGTCGGCACTGAAGCTTTCTTT
cdr3_aa: CASSFDREVGTEAFF

cdr3_length: 12
j_call: TRBJ1-4
clone_size: .
d_call: .
v_call: TRBV7-9
cdr3_nt: TGTGCCAGCAGCCAACCGACTGCCCCCAAAGTTTTT
cdr3_aa: CASSQPTAPKVF

cdr3_length: 13
j_call: TRBJ2-3
clone_size: .
d_call: .
v_call: TRBV3-1
cdr3_nt: TGTGCCAGCAGCCAAGATACCCGAGGTACGCAGTATTTT
cdr3_aa: CASSQDTRGTQYF

cdr3_length: 15
j_call: TRBJ1-6
clone_size: .
d_call: TRBD1
v_call: TRBV9
cdr3_nt: TGTGCCAGCAGCACTACCGGGACAGGGGTTTCACCCCTCCACTTT
cdr3_aa: CASSTTGTGVSPLHF

cdr3_length: 15
j_call: TRBJ2-7
clone_size: .
d_call: TRBD1
v_call: TRBV6-6
cdr3_nt: TGTGCCAGCAAAAGATCCGGGACAGGGCCCTACGAGCAGTACTTC
cdr3_aa: CASKRSGTGPYEQYF

cdr3_length: 14
j_call: TRBJ1-1
clone_size: .
d_call: .
v_call: TRBV7-9
cdr3_nt: TGTGCCAGCAGCTCCTGGGGGGATGGCACTGAAGCTTTCTTT
cdr3_aa: CASSSWGDGTEAFF

cdr3_length: 14
j_call: TRBJ2-6
clone_size: .
d_call: .
v_call: TRBV30
cdr3_nt: TGTGCCTGTCCGGGGGAGTCTGGGGCCAACGTCCTGACTTTC
cdr3_aa: CACPGESGANVLTF

cdr3_length: 17
j_call: TRBJ2-3
clone_size: .
d_call: TRBD2
v_call: TRBV7-6
cdr3_nt: TGTGCCAGCAGCCCGGGACTAGCGGGCGGCACTGCGGATACGCAGTATTTT
cdr3_aa: CASSPGLAGGTADTQYF

cdr3_length: 14
j_call: TRBJ2-1
clone_size: .
d_call: .
v_call: TRBV20-1
cdr3_nt: TGCAGTGCTAGAAAACGGGACATATACAATGAGCAGTTCTTC
cdr3_aa: CSARKRDIYNEQFF

cdr3_length: 14
j_call: TRBJ1-2
clone_size: .
d_call: TRBD1
v_call: TRBV12-3/TRBV12-4
cdr3_nt: TGTGCCTGCCGGCGGGACAGGGTTAACTATGGCTACACCTTC
cdr3_aa: CACRRDRVNYGYTF

cdr3_length: 13
j_call: TRBJ2-2
clone_size: .
d_call: .
v_call: TRBV29-1
cdr3_nt: TGCAGCGTTTCCCAAATGGGTACCGGGGAGCTGTTTTTT
cdr3_aa: CSVSQMGTGELFF

cdr3_length: 15
j_call: TRBJ2-7
clone_size: .
d_call: .
v_call: TRBV3-1
cdr3_nt: TGTGCCAGCAGCCAAGGGGGGGCTTTGGCCTACGAGCAGTACTTC
cdr3_aa: CASSQGGALAYEQYF

cdr3_length: 13
j_call: TRBJ1-2
clone_size: .
d_call: .
v_call: TRBV10-3
cdr3_nt: TGTGCCATCAGTGAGGACAGGTCCTATGGCTACACCTTC
cdr3_aa: CAISEDRSYGYTF

cdr3_length: 13
j_call: TRBJ2-7
clone_size: few
d_call: .
v_call: TRBV5-6
cdr3_nt: TGTGCCAGCAGCTTGTTAACGGGCTACGAGCAGTACTTC
cdr3_aa: CASSLLTGYEQYF

cdr3_length: 17
j_call: TRBJ2-1
clone_size: .
d_call: .
v_call: TRBV24-1
cdr3_nt: TGTGCCACCAGTGCGACAAGGGGCTTGGGATCTGGAAATGAGCAGTTCTTC
cdr3_aa: CATSATRGLGSGNEQFF

cdr3_length: 15
j_call: TRBJ2-3
clone_size: .
d_call: TRBD2
v_call: TRBV2
cdr3_nt: TGTGCCAGCGGATTACTAGCGGGCAGCACAGATACGCAGTATTTT
cdr3_aa: CASGLLAGSTDTQYF

cdr3_length: 15
j_call: TRBJ2-4
clone_size: .
d_call: TRBD2
v_call: TRBV20-1
cdr3_nt: TGCAGTGCTAGGTCGGGACTAGCGGGGAAAAACATTCAGTACTTC
cdr3_aa: CSARSGLAGKNIQYF

cdr3_length: 14
j_call: TRBJ2-5
clone_size: .
d_call: .
v_call: TRBV18
cdr3_nt: TGTGCCAGCTCACGGGGCGACGCTCAAGAGACCCAGTACTTC
cdr3_aa: CASSRGDAQETQYF

cdr3_length: 14
j_call: TRBJ1-1
clone_size: .
d_call: .
v_call: TRBV20-1
cdr3_nt: TGCAGTGCTAGAGGTGGAGGGCGGGACACTGAAGCTTTCTTT
cdr3_aa: CSARGGGRDTEAFF

cdr3_length: 14
j_call: TRBJ2-1
clone_size: once
d_call: .
v_call: TRBV27
cdr3_nt: TGTGCCAGCAGGCCCCCCGGGGCAGGCCAAGAGCAGTTCTTC
cdr3_aa: CASRPPGAGQEQFF

cdr3_length: 14
j_call: TRBJ1-5
clone_size: .
d_call: .
v_call: TRBV7-2
cdr3_nt: TGTGCCAGCAGCCAAGGGTCGAGGGATCAGCCCCAGCATTTT
cdr3_aa: CASSQGSRDQPQHF

cdr3_length: 19
j_call: TRBJ2-2
clone_size: .
d_call: TRBD1
v_call: TRBV7-9
cdr3_nt: TGTGCCAGCAGCTTAGCACGTCTGGAACAGGGGATAAGGACCGGGGAGCTGTTTTTT
cdr3_aa: CASSLARLEQGIRTGELFF

cdr3_length: 13
j_call: TRBJ2-5
clone_size: .
d_call: .
v_call: TRBV12-3/TRBV12-4
cdr3_nt: TGTGCCAGCGTGGACAGTCCCGCGGAGACCCAGTACTTC
cdr3_aa: CASVDSPAETQYF

cdr3_length: 16
j_call: TRBJ2-1
clone_size: .
d_call: .
v_call: TRBV15
cdr3_nt: TGTGCCACCAGCAGAGGTGGCGGAATCACCTACAATGAGCAGTTCTTC
cdr3_aa: CATSRGGGITYNEQFF